In its sample, the clone carrying this TCR beta chain was seen once. Some clones are missing from TCRdb's copy, which holds only in-frame ones; the method was immunoSEQ multiplex PCR. The sample has around 100,000 clones, around four fifths seen once. The data are from a study of blood T cell repertoires in COVID-19. Study overall: From T cells, B-cell-depleted T cells, or PBMCs came the material, which was cDNA or gDNA.

The CDR3 spans 16 residues. Trimming removed 1 base from V and 0 bases from J; junction bases left unmatched: 2. Germline CDR1 reads KGHSH; CDR2 reads LQKENI. Sequencing input: peripheral blood. This receptor was identified in a middle-aged woman with acute or convalescent COVID-19. The chain joins TRBV18 to TRBJ2-2; 7 bases line up with TRBD1. As DNA, the CDR3 is TGTGCCAGCTCACCACAGGGGGCCGCGAACACCGGGGAGCTGTTTTTT. It is translated as CASSPQGAANTGELFF.